This TCR beta chain was documented in a study of cytomegalovirus exposure and HLA in healthy donors. The donors were members of the validation cohort comprising approximately 120 subjects, separate from the approximately 710-subject first cohort. Trimming removed 2 bases from V and 8 bases from J; junction bases left unmatched: 9. Germline V gene lookup returns CDR1 MDHEN and CDR2 SYDVKM. The CDR3 runs 15 residues. Sequenced by immunoSEQ multiplex PCR; TCRdb stores in-frame clones only, minus some. Here the sample spans nearly 110,000 clones, 88% being singletons. Overall study results and limits: The CMV antigen specificity of a few CMV-associated chains was confirmed through in vitro analysis. One later analysis, an examination of the roughly 130 validation repertoires, found that first-cohort TCR clusters tended to co-occur in them. The study designated 150 to 200 TCR beta chains cytomegalovirus-associated.

Concerning this clone itself: Its antigen is still unknown.

The V call is TRBV28, the J call TRBJ2-1; 7 positions agree with TRBD1. The sample taken for sequencing was PBMCs. The source of this sequence is a young woman in good health and CMV-seropositive. CDR3 nucleotide sequence: TGTGCCAGCAGTTTACCGGGACAGTATGGCGATGAGCAGTTCTTC. This encodes CASSLPGQYGDEQFF.